The rows below give T cell receptor beta chains drawn from one sample of a study of control samples from healthy donors and cancer patients. Measured with immunoSEQ multiplex PCR; TCRdb has only the in-frame clones, and not every one. The sample consists of about 120,000 clones, 75% to 95% of them appearing once. Sequenced material: blood. The receptors derive from a man in his forties in good health. Both conserved end residues are part of each CDR3. The order of the fields is V gene, J gene, clone size, D gene, CDR3 protein, CDR3 DNA. D genes are given only for firm matches. Clone size is not always given. Where it is, it says once, few, many or a class for expanded clones.

v_call: TRBV7-7
j_call: TRBJ2-2
clone_size: NA
d_call: NA
cdr3_aa: CASGNSRVGTGELFF
cdr3_nt: TGTGCTAGCGGCAACTCCAGGGTGGGCACCGGGGAGCTGTTTTTT

v_call: TRBV24-1
j_call: TRBJ1-5
clone_size: NA
d_call: NA
cdr3_aa: CATSERNQPQHF
cdr3_nt: TGTGCCACCAGTGAGAGGAATCAGCCCCAGCATTTT

v_call: TRBV7-2
j_call: TRBJ2-7
clone_size: NA
d_call: NA
cdr3_aa: CASSLISGTFLLDEYF
cdr3_nt: TGTGCCAGCAGCTTAATCTCCGGGACTTTTCTTCTTGACGAGTACTTC

v_call: TRBV25-1
j_call: TRBJ1-6
clone_size: NA
d_call: NA
cdr3_aa: CASTRWGSGSPLHF
cdr3_nt: TGTGCCAGCACCCGATGGGGTTCGGGATCACCCCTCCACTTT

v_call: TRBV11-3
j_call: TRBJ2-3
clone_size: NA
d_call: TRBD2
cdr3_aa: CASSPSSGGFRDTQYF
cdr3_nt: TGTGCCAGCAGCCCCTCTAGCGGGGGGTTTCGGGATACGCAGTATTTT

v_call: TRBV6-5
j_call: TRBJ1-2
clone_size: NA
d_call: TRBD1
cdr3_aa: CASSGPRQGSYGYTF
cdr3_nt: TGTGCCAGCTCCGGCCCTCGACAGGGGAGCTATGGCTACACCTTC

v_call: TRBV6-6
j_call: TRBJ2-1
clone_size: NA
d_call: TRBD2
cdr3_aa: CASRIHPAGGNEQFF
cdr3_nt: TGTGCCAGCAGAATCCACCCAGCGGGGGGCAATGAGCAGTTCTTC

v_call: TRBV30
j_call: TRBJ2-7
clone_size: NA
d_call: NA
cdr3_aa: CAWNGGGSYEQYF
cdr3_nt: TGTGCCTGGAATGGGGGAGGCTCCTACGAGCAGTACTTC

v_call: TRBV3-1/TRBV3-2
j_call: TRBJ2-1
clone_size: NA
d_call: NA
cdr3_aa: CASSQAWVGERNEQFF
cdr3_nt: TGTGCCAGCAGCCAGGCTTGGGTCGGTGAACGGAATGAGCAGTTCTTC

v_call: TRBV5-1
j_call: TRBJ2-7
clone_size: NA
d_call: NA
cdr3_aa: CASSLGLADGPYEQYF
cdr3_nt: TGCGCCAGCAGCTTGGGGCTGGCGGACGGACCCTACGAGCAGTACTTC

v_call: TRBV12-3/TRBV12-4
j_call: TRBJ1-2
clone_size: NA
d_call: TRBD1
cdr3_aa: CASTWDRGYGYTF
cdr3_nt: TGTGCCAGCACCTGGGACAGGGGGTATGGCTACACCTTC

v_call: TRBV2
j_call: TRBJ2-1
clone_size: NA
d_call: NA
cdr3_aa: CASIENSYNEQFF
cdr3_nt: TGTGCCAGCATAGAAAACTCCTACAATGAGCAGTTCTTC

v_call: TRBV5-1
j_call: TRBJ2-7
clone_size: NA
d_call: NA
cdr3_aa: CASTLGGGPYEQYF
cdr3_nt: TGCGCCAGCACCTTAGGCGGGGGCCCATACGAGCAGTACTTC

v_call: TRBV28
j_call: TRBJ2-1
clone_size: NA
d_call: NA
cdr3_aa: CASRISGSYNEQFF
cdr3_nt: TGTGCCAGCAGAATCTCGGGCTCCTACAATGAGCAGTTCTTC

v_call: TRBV10-1
j_call: TRBJ1-6
clone_size: few
d_call: NA
cdr3_aa: CASSDPGKPLHF
cdr3_nt: TGCGCCAGCAGTGACCCAGGGAAGCCCCTCCACTTT

v_call: TRBV6-6
j_call: TRBJ1-3
clone_size: NA
d_call: NA
cdr3_aa: CACRGSGNTIYF
cdr3_nt: TGTGCCTGTCGGGGCTCTGGAAACACCATATATTTT

v_call: TRBV19
j_call: TRBJ2-6
clone_size: NA
d_call: TRBD1
cdr3_aa: CASQGVRSGANVLTF
cdr3_nt: TGTGCCAGCCAGGGGGTTCGCTCTGGGGCCAACGTCCTGACTTTC